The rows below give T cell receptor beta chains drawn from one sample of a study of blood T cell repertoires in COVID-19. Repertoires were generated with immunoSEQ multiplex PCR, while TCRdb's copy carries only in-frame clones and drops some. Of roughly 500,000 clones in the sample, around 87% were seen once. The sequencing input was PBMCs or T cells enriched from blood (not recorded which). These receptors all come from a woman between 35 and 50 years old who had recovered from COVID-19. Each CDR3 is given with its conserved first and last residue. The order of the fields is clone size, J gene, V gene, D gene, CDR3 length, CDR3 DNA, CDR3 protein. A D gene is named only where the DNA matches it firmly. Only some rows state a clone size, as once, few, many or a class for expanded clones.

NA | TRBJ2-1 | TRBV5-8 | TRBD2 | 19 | TGTGCCAGCAGCTTGAATGCGGTAGCGGGAGGTTCAAATTACAATGAGCAGTTCTTC | CASSLNAVAGGSNYNEQFF
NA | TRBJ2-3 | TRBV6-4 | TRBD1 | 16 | TGTGCCAGGGACAGGGGGCTAGCGACAAGCACAGATACGCAGTATTTT | CARDRGLATSTDTQYF
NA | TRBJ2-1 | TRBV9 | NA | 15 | TGTGCCAGCAGCGTCCGTAGCGGCTCCTACAATGAGCAGTTCTTC | CASSVRSGSYNEQFF
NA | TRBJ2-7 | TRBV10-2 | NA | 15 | TGCGCCAGCAGTTTGAGGGGCGGGGACTCCTACGAGCAGTACTTC | CASSLRGGDSYEQYF
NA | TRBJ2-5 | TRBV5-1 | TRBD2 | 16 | TGCGCCAGCAGCCCGACGGCGGGAGGGCCGGGAGAGACCCAGTACTTC | CASSPTAGGPGETQYF
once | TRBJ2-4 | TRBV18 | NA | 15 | TGTGCCAGCTCTCCCCAGGGTTCAACCAAAAACATTCAGTACTTC | CASSPQGSTKNIQYF
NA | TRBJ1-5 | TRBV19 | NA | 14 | TGTGCCAGTACTGCGCAGGTTAGCAATCAGCCCCAGCATTTT | CASTAQVSNQPQHF
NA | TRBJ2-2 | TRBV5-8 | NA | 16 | TGTGCCAGCAGCTCCGACAGGGACTCGGACACCGGGGAGCTGTTTTTT | CASSSDRDSDTGELFF
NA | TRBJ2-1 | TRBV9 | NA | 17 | TGTGCCAGACGCCCGAAGAGAGGGTTCCGCGCTTTCAATGAGCAGTTCTTC | CARRPKRGFRAFNEQFF
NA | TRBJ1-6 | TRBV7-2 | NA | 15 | TGTGCCAGCAGCTTCGCGGACACAAATAATTCACCCCTCCACTTT | CASSFADTNNSPLHF
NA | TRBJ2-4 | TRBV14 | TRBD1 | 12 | TGTGCCAGCAGCCCGGACAGGTACATTCAGTACTTC | CASSPDRYIQYF
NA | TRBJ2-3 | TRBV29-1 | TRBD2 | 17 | TGCAGCGTGCTAAGGGGACTAGCGGGTCGACTCACAGATACGCAGTATTTT | CSVLRGLAGRLTDTQYF
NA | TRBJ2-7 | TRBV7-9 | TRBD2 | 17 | TGTGCCAGCAGCTTAGTTCTAAGGACTAGCGGGAGCTACGAGCAGTACTTC | CASSLVLRTSGSYEQYF
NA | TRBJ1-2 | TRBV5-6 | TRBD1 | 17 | TGTGCCAGCAGCGTTGGGGGGACAGGTTCCCTTTGGTATGGCTACACCTTC | CASSVGGTGSLWYGYTF
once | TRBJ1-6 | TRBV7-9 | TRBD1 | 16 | TGTGCCAGCAGCGGCACCAGGGGGTCCTATAATTCACCCCTCCACTTT | CASSGTRGSYNSPLHF
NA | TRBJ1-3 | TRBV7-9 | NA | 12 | TGTGCCAGCAGCCTCCCTGGAAACACCATATATTTT | CASSLPGNTIYF
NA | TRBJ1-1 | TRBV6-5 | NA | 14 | TGTGCCAGCAGTTACTCGAGTTTGAACACTGAAGCTTTCTTT | CASSYSSLNTEAFF
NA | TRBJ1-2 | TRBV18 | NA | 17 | TGTGCCAGCTCTACGACCCCCGATGTCCGGCAGGGTGGTGGCTACACCTTC | CASSTTPDVRQGGGYTF
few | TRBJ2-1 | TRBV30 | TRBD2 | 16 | TGTGCCTGGAGTGTCCGAGGGCTAGCGGGAGACAATGAGCAGTTCTTC | CAWSVRGLAGDNEQFF
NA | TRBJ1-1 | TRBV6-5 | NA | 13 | TGTGCCAGCAGGTTAGTGGAGGGCTCTGAAGCTTTCTTT | CASRLVEGSEAFF
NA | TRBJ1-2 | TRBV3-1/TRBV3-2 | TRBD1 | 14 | TGTGCCAGCAGCCCGACAGGGGAACCCTATGGCTACACCTTC | CASSPTGEPYGYTF
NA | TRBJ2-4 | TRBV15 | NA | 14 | TGTGCCACCAGCAGAGCTTCGTCTAGCGACATTCAGTACTTC | CATSRASSSDIQYF
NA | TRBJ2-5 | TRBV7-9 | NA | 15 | TGTGCCAGCAGCTTACTTAGCGCCTGGGAAGAGACCCAGTACTTC | CASSLLSAWEETQYF
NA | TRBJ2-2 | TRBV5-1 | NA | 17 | TGCGCCAGCAGTTACTCAACAGGATTTGGCCCGACCGGGGAGCTGTTTTTT | CASSYSTGFGPTGELFF
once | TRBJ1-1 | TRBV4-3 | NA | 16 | TGCGCCAGCAGCCACCGATGGGACACCGCGAACACTGAAGCTTTCTTT | CASSHRWDTANTEAFF
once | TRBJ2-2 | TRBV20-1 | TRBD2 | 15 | TGCAGTGCTAGTCGGAGCGGGAGAGTCAGCGGGGAGCTGTTTTTT | CSASRSGRVSGELFF
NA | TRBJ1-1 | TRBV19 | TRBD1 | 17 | TGTGCCAGTAGTATAGTCCCCCATACAGGGGGGAACACTGAAGCTTTCTTT | CASSIVPHTGGNTEAFF
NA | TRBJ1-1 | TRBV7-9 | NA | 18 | TGTGCCAGCAGCTTAAAAGGCGGGACCCACGAAAGGGACACTGAAGCTTTCTTT | CASSLKGGTHERDTEAFF
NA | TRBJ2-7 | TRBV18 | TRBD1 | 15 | TGTGCCAGCTCACCGATGGGACAGGGCACCTACGAGCAGTACTTC | CASSPMGQGTYEQYF
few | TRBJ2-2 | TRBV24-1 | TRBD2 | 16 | TGTGCCACCAGTGAGCCGACTAGCGGGAGAACCGGGGAGCTGTTTTTT | CATSEPTSGRTGELFF
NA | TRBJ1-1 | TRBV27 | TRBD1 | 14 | TGTGCCAGCACTCCGGACAGGGTAAACACTGAAGCTTTCTTT | CASTPDRVNTEAFF
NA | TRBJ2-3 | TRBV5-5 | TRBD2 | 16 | TGTGCCAGCAGCTCGACTAGCGGGAGGTTTGCAGATACGCAGTATTTT | CASSSTSGRFADTQYF
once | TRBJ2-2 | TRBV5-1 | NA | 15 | TGCGCCAGCAGCCAGGCCACCCGAGGGACCGGGGAGCTGTTTTTT | CASSQATRGTGELFF
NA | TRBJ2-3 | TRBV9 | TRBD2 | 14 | TGTGCCAGCAGCGCGACTAGCGGGCCAGATACGCAGTATTTT | CASSATSGPDTQYF
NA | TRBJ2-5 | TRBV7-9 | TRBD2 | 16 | TGTGCCAGCAGCGCTACGACTAGCGGGAGACGAGAGACCCAGTACTTC | CASSATTSGRRETQYF
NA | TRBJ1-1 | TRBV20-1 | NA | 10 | TGCAGTGCCGTTGGGGCCGAAGCTTTCTTT | CSAVGAEAFF
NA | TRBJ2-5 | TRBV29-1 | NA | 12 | TGCAGCTTTGGAGGCAGCGAAGAGACCCAGTACTTC | CSFGGSEETQYF
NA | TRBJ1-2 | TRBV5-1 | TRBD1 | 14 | TGCGCCAGCAGCCCGGACAGGGGCGACTATGGCTACACCTTC | CASSPDRGDYGYTF
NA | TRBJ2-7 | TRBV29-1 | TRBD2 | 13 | TGCAGCACTATAGCGGGGGGAATCAACGAGCAGTACTTC | CSTIAGGINEQYF
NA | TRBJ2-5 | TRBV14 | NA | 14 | TGTGCCAGCAGCCAAGATACCGTCCAGGAGACCCAGTACTTC | CASSQDTVQETQYF
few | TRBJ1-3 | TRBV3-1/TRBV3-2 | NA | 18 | TGTGCCAGCAGCCAAGTTTCTCCTTTCCTAACTACTGGAAACACCATATATTTT | CASSQVSPFLTTGNTIYF
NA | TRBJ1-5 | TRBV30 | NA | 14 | TGTGCCTGGAGTGTAGGGAGTCGAAATCAGCCCCAGCATTTT | CAWSVGSRNQPQHF
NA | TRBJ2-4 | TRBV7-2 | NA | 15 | TGTGCCAGCAGCTTAGGGCGGACAGTCAAAAACATTCAGTACTTC | CASSLGRTVKNIQYF
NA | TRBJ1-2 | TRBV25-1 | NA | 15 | TGTGCCAGCAGTTCTCTTTCGACAGTTAACTATGGCTACACCTTC | CASSSLSTVNYGYTF
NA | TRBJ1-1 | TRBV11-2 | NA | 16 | TGTGCCAGCAAAACCCTCACGACACTTCCTAACACTGAAGCTTTCTTT | CASKTLTTLPNTEAFF
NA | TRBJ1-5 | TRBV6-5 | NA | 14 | TGTGCCAGCAGCCAAGGGCGGGGCAATCAGCCCCAGCATTTT | CASSQGRGNQPQHF
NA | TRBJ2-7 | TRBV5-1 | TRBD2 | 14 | TGCGCCAGCAGCTCCTGGACTAGCGGCTACGAGCAGTACTTC | CASSSWTSGYEQYF
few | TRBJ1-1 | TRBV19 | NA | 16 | TGTGCCAGTAGTACACACAAACTCAGGGGTGGCACTGAAGCTTTCTTT | CASSTHKLRGGTEAFF
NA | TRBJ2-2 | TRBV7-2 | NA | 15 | TGTGCCAGCAGCTTAGGAATCGGGATACCCGGGGAGCTGTTTTTT | CASSLGIGIPGELFF
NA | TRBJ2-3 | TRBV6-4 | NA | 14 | TGTGCCAGCAGTGACAGGGTGGAGGGAGATACGCAGTATTTT | CASSDRVEGDTQYF
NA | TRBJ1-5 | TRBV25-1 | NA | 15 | TGTGCCAGCAGCCCCGGAGGGATGGGCAATCAGCCCCAGCATTTT | CASSPGGMGNQPQHF